This T cell receptor (beta chain) was retrieved from a study of tumor and adjacent non-tumor tissue in lung cancer. A modified ARM-PCR protocol with three rounds of nested PCR amplified TCRbeta. Via MiXCR, TCRdb re-called the multiplex PCR reads, giving one row per CDR3 protein. Among approximately 62,000 distinct CDR3 sequences listed, around 61% were seen once. As concerns this clonotype: Since a much larger clone is just one base distant, this may be a read error.

The template was RNA from unsorted bulk tissue. Distant lung tissue was collected more than 3 cm away from the tumor edge. The length of the CDR3 is 14 residues. Germline V CDR1 and CDR2: SGHRS, YFSETQ. V was clipped by 4 bases and J by 2 bases; unmatched bases: 5. Source material: distant non-tumor lung tissue. This chain joins TRBV5-1 and TRBJ2-7; 8 positions match TRBD2. The source is a man aged 65 to 79 with non-small cell lung cancer. The CDR3 reads CASSRGGAPYEQYF. DNA for the CDR3: TGCGCCAGCAGCCGGGGGGGGGCCCCCTACGAGCAGTACTTC.